These 18 T cell receptor beta chains were sequenced from one sample in a study of blood T cells in healthy people across ages. PCR was performed a second time for about 6 to 12 cycles using a sample-barcoded 5' primer and a J-beta primer mix. One entry per CDR3 protein results from TCRdb running MiXCR on the 5' RACE reads. The table lists a few hundred thousand distinct CDR3 sequences, roughly 26% of them singletons. Sequencing used blood. All receptors derive from a woman aged 65 to 85 in good health.

The CDR3 DNA reads TGCAGTGCTAGTTCGCAGGGGGCCGGGACTGAAGCTTTCTTT. This translates into CSASSQGAGTEAFF. The V gene is TRBV20-1, the J gene TRBJ1-1; 8 bases align to TRBD1. V was clipped by 3 bases and J by 5 bases; unmatched bases: 8. Germline CDR1 is DFQATT and CDR2 is SNEGSKA (reference sequence). This CDR3 contains 14 residues.

V gene TRBV6-2 or TRBV6-3 combines with J gene TRBJ2-6; D is tentatively TRBD1 or TRBD2 (5 bases each). Germline values: CDR1 MNHEY, CDR2 SVGEGT. This CDR3 contains 15 residues. V shed 8 bases and J shed 0 bases, with 11 bases lying between them. CDR3 region: CASGQGGSGANVLTF. For the CDR3, the DNA is TGTGCCAGCGGACAAGGAGGCTCTGGGGCCAACGTCCTGACTTTC.

CDR3 in amino acids: CSAPETSNYEQYF. In DNA, the CDR3 is TGCAGTGCTCCCGAGACTAGCAACTACGAGCAGTACTTC. The V gene is TRBV20-1, the J gene TRBJ2-7; 7 nucleotides line up with TRBD2. Germline CDR1 is DFQATT and CDR2 is SNEGSKA (reference sequence). The CDR3 runs to 13 residues. J gave up 3 bases and V 5 bases, and 7 bases lay outside the gene matches.

Only a few counts were recorded for this clonotype. The rearrangement links TRBV9 to TRBJ2-5; the match to TRBD2 covers 11 bases. The trim removed 4 bases at V and 1 base at J, leaving 6 bases unmatched. The germline V gene has CDR1 SGDLS and CDR2 YYNGEE. The CDR3 has 16 amino acids. The CDR3 region has the DNA TGTGCCAGCAGCCCCGGCGGACTAGCGGGCCAAGAGACCCAGTACTTC. Protein product: CASSPGGLAGQETQYF.

V usage is TRBV20-1 and J usage is TRBJ2-7; TRBD2 agrees at 7 bases. With 0 bases clipped from V and 5 bases from J, the junction kept 7 bases outside the gene matches. This CDR3 contains 14 residues. Germline lookup yields CDR1 DFQATT and CDR2 SNEGSKA (reference sequence). In DNA, the CDR3 is TGCAGTGCTAGAGAGGCCGGGAGGAGGAACGAGCAGTACTTC. Residues: CSAREAGRRNEQYF.

The V and J genes are TRBV12-3 or TRBV12-4 and TRBJ2-1; D not certain. This CDR3 is 12 amino acids long. The ends were cut back, 5 bases at V and 12 bases at J, with 14 bases in the middle. The CDR3 sequence: CASSLGWVGQFF. In nucleotides, the CDR3 is TGTGCCAGCAGTCTTGGCTGGGTGGGGCAGTTCTTC.

This rearrangement joins TRBV7-2 to TRBJ2-5; no clear D. Near its end, the DNA agrees better with TRBJ2-7, so the J call may be wrong. The CDR3 spans 15 residues. Per germline, CDR1 SGHTA and CDR2 FQGNSA. The CDR3: CASSLAPTDTYEQYF. In DNA form, the CDR3 reads TGTGCCAGCAGCTTAGCCCCAACCGATACCTACGAGCAGTACTTC.

This clonotype was seen more than once but under ten times. It may be a read error: a sequence one base away is much more abundant. The chain recombines TRBV18 with TRBJ2-4, with TRBD2 as a possible D gene (5 bases). V was cut by 8 bases and J by 7 bases, with 18 bases left in between. The CDR3 extends over 14 amino acids. Germline V CDR1 and CDR2: KGHSH, LQKENI. The DNA for the CDR3 is TGTGCCAGCACAGCCGGGAACCCTGGCAACATTCAGTACTTC. Protein sequence: CASTAGNPGNIQYF.

The rearrangement links TRBV12-3 or TRBV12-4 to TRBJ2-2; no clear D gene. The CDR3 has 14 residues. Trimming pared 5 bases from V and 3 bases from J, leaving 10 bases between. CDR3 amino acids: CASSPSAYTGELFF. CDR3 in DNA: TGTGCCAGCAGTCCTAGTGCCTACACCGGGGAGCTGTTTTTT.

This clonotype showed up just a few times. The chain recombines TRBV6-2 or TRBV6-3 with TRBJ2-5; TRBD1 matches 7 bases. The germline gives CDR1 MNHEY, CDR2 SVGEGT. Germline trimming cut 5 bases from V and 2 bases from J; bases unmatched to any gene: 5. CDR3 length: 14 amino acids. CDR3 residues: CASSQTGKQETQYF. For the CDR3, the DNA is TGTGCCAGCAGTCAGACAGGGAAACAAGAGACCCAGTACTTC.

This clonotype was observed a few times. V usage is TRBV3-1 and J usage is TRBJ1-2, with 7 bases aligning to TRBD1. The CDR3 length is 15 residues. V trimming: 4 bases; J trimming: 10 bases; junction bases outside the gene matches: 15. Per germline, CDR1 LGHDT and CDR2 YNNKEL (reference sequence). In DNA form, the CDR3 reads TGTGCCAGCAGCCCCCCCGGGACAGCGGGGATCGACTACACCTTC. This gives the protein CASSPPGTAGIDYTF.

This clonotype occurred once. The rearrangement joins TRBV6-1 to TRBJ2-4, with 8 bases matching TRBD2. CDR1 is MNHNS, CDR2 SASEGT, per germline. The CDR3 is 15 amino acids. V gave up 6 bases and J gave up 2 bases; unmatched junction bases: 6. The CDR3 loop is CASRSLAGSKNIQYF. CDR3 nucleotides: TGTGCCAGCAGGAGCTTAGCGGGATCCAAAAACATTCAGTACTTC.

This clonotype was observed a handful of times. The chain has TRBV12-3 or TRBV12-4 and TRBJ1-1; 10 nucleotides agree with TRBD1. CDR3 length: 13 amino acids. V shed 6 bases and J 6 bases; nucleotides not matched to a gene: 4. The CDR3 DNA follows: TGTGCCAGCAGAGACAGGGGGCTGGCTGAAGCTTTCTTT. Its protein is CASRDRGLAEAFF.

This sequence joins TRBV20-1 and TRBJ1-5, with D possibly matching TRBD1 (5 bases). V was cut by 6 bases and J by 7 bases, with 10 bases left in between. The CDR3 has 11 residues. In germline, CDR1 is DFQATT, CDR2 SNEGSKA (reference sequence). CDR3 DNA sequence: TGCAGTGCCGACGGGGGGCAGCCCCAGCATTTT. Translated, it gives CSADGGQPQHF.

This rearrangement joins TRBV7-6 to TRBJ2-5, with D hard to call. Trimming took 1 base from V and 1 from J, leaving 13 bases between them. The CDR3 consists of 16 residues. From germline, CDR1 is SGHVS and CDR2 FNYEAQ. Written as DNA, the CDR3 is TGTGCCAGCAGCTTAGAGGCTACTCAAATCCAAGAGACCCAGTACTTC. Its protein product is CASSLEATQIQETQYF.

The CDR3 region is CATSRERDSWSGNTIYF. The DNA for the CDR3 is TGTGCCACCAGCAGAGAGAGGGACAGCTGGTCTGGAAACACCATATATTTT. The rearrangement links TRBV15 to TRBJ1-3; TRBD1 matches 7 bases. The germline CDR1 and CDR2 sequences are LNHNV and YYDKDF (reference sequence). This CDR3 contains 17 residues. J lost 1 base, V lost 0 bases, and 6 bases had no gene match. The whole variable domain, remainder taken from reference TRBV15 and TRBJ1-3, is DAMVIQNPRYQVTQFGKPVTLSCSQTLNHNVMYWYQQKSSQAPKLLFHYYDKDFNNEADTPDNFQSRRPNTSFCFLDIRSPGLGDTAMYLCATSRERDSWSGNTIYFGEGSWLTVV.

This clonotype was observed a handful of times. V gene TRBV7-2 combines with J gene TRBJ2-5; D is possibly TRBD1 (6 bases). Germline V gene data show CDR1 as SGHTA and CDR2 as FQGNSA. CDR3 length: 17 residues. Trimming shortened V by 5 bases and J by 2 bases, and 21 bases separated the two germline ends. In DNA, the CDR3 is TGTGCCAGCAGCCCATGGGCCCTACAGGGTGTTCAAGAGACCCAGTACTTC. This sequence encodes CASSPWALQGVQETQYF.

This chain uses TRBV6-2 or TRBV6-3 with TRBJ2-7; D gene unclear. The CDR3 is 17 residues long. V was trimmed by 7 bases and J by 0 bases, leaving 22 bases between them. Germline values: CDR1 MNHEY, CDR2 SVGEGT. CDR3 coding DNA: TGTGCCAGCACCACTCGAAACGGGTATAAGAGCTCCTACGAGCAGTACTTC. Translating gives CASTTRNGYKSSYEQYF.